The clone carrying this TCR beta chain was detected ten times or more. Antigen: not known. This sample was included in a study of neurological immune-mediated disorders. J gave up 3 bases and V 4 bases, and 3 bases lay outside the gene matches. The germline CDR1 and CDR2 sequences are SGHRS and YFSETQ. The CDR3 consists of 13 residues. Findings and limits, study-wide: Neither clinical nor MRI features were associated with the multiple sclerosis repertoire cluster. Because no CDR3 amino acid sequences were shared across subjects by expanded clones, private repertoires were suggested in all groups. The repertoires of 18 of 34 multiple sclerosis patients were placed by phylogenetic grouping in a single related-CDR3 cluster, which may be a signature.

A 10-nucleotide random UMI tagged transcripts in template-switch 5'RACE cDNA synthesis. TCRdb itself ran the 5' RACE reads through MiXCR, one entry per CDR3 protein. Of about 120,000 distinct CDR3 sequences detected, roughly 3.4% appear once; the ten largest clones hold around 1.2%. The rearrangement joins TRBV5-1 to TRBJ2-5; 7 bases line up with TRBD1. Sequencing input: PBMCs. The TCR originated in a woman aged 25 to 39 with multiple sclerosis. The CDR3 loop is CASSRGTEETQYF. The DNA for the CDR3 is TGCGCCAGCAGCAGAGGGACAGAAGAGACCCAGTACTTC.